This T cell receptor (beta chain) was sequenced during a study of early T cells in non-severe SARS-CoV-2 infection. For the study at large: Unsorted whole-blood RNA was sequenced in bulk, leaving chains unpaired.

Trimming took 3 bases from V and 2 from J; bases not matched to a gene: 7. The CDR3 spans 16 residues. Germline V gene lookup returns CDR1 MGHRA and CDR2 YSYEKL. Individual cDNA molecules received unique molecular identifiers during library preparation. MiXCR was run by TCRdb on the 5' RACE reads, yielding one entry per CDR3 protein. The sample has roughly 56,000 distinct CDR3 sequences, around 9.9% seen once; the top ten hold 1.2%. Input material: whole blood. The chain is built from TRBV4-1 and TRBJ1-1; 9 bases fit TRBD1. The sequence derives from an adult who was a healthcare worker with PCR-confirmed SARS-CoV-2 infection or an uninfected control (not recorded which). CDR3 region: CASSQIGTGRNTEAFF. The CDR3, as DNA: TGCGCCAGCAGCCAGATAGGGACAGGGCGTAACACTGAAGCTTTCTTT.